This T cell receptor (beta chain) is from a study of shared clonotypes between healthy human individuals. Study conclusions and caveats: Sample collection involved blood only; tissue repertoires are likely different.

Some clones are missing from TCRdb's copy, which holds only in-frame ones; the method was immunoSEQ multiplex PCR. The sample has hundreds of thousands of clones, roughly 79% seen once. V dropped 5 bases and J dropped 0; count of bases not matched to a gene: 2. The CDR3 consists of 13 residues. In germline, CDR1 is GTSNPN, CDR2 SVGIG (reference sequence). There were no recent acute infections or vaccinations among the donors, who were healthy HIV-negative adults. Remarks on this clone: Its specificity is unknown.

This sequence originates from a woman in her thirties or forties in good health. Some clones in this sample may be carry-over from other donors' samples. Sequencing was carried out using PBMCs. The chain carries TRBV30 and TRBJ1-1, with TRBD1 identical over 8 bases. The chain's CDR3 is CAWAGQVNTEAFF. DNA of the CDR3: TGTGCCTGGGCGGGACAGGTGAACACTGAAGCTTTCTTT.